This is a list of T cell receptor beta chains from one sample in a study of cytotoxic CD8 clonotypes in ibrutinib-treated CLL. The repertoire was sequenced with immunoSEQ multiplex PCR; TCRdb's copy has only in-frame clones and lacks some. The sample holds 200,000 or so clones, approximately 70% seen once. The sample consisted of PBMCs, taken after 12 months of ibrutinib treatment. These receptors were taken from a human donor with chronic lymphocytic leukemia. Each CDR3 is given with its conserved first and last residue. Fields, in order: clone size, D gene, V gene, J gene, CDR3 DNA, CDR3 protein. D genes are given only for firm matches. Expanded clones get a size class; other rows say once, few or many, or leave the size out.

clone_size: .
d_call: .
v_call: TRBV6-5
j_call: TRBJ2-7
cdr3_nt: TGTGCCAGCAGTTATGGGTCCGGCGGCTCCTACGAGCAGTACTTC
cdr3_aa: CASSYGSGGSYEQYF

clone_size: many
d_call: .
v_call: TRBV5-4
j_call: TRBJ1-1
cdr3_nt: TGTGCCAGCAGTCTCGGTCCAGGAGGCGAAGCTTTCTTT
cdr3_aa: CASSLGPGGEAFF

clone_size: .
d_call: TRBD2
v_call: TRBV5-1
j_call: TRBJ2-3
cdr3_nt: TGCGCCAGCAGCCCAGGGACTAGCGGGGGCTTCTCGAGCACAGATACGCAGTATTTT
cdr3_aa: CASSPGTSGGFSSTDTQYF

clone_size: .
d_call: TRBD1
v_call: TRBV28
j_call: TRBJ2-4
cdr3_nt: TGTGCCAGCAGTTTACCGACAGGGAATCTAGCCAAAAACATTCAGTACTTC
cdr3_aa: CASSLPTGNLAKNIQYF

clone_size: .
d_call: .
v_call: TRBV19
j_call: TRBJ1-2
cdr3_nt: TGTGCCAGTAGTAGAGGACGCAGAGCCTATGGCTACACCTTC
cdr3_aa: CASSRGRRAYGYTF

clone_size: .
d_call: .
v_call: TRBV30
j_call: TRBJ1-2
cdr3_nt: TGTGCCTGGAGTTACTCGGGGCGCGGCTACACCTTC
cdr3_aa: CAWSYSGRGYTF

clone_size: .
d_call: .
v_call: TRBV19
j_call: TRBJ1-1
cdr3_nt: TGTGCCAGTAACTGGGGGCACACTGAAGCTTTCTTT
cdr3_aa: CASNWGHTEAFF

clone_size: .
d_call: TRBD1
v_call: TRBV7-8
j_call: TRBJ1-1
cdr3_nt: TGTGCCAGCAGCTTAGTCCGGACAGGGTTCGGTACTAACACTGAAGCTTTCTTT
cdr3_aa: CASSLVRTGFGTNTEAFF

clone_size: .
d_call: TRBD1
v_call: TRBV7-6
j_call: TRBJ1-2
cdr3_nt: TGTGCCAGCAGCACCACGACAGGGATGGGCTACACCTTC
cdr3_aa: CASSTTTGMGYTF

clone_size: .
d_call: .
v_call: TRBV29-1
j_call: TRBJ2-7
cdr3_nt: TGCAGCGTTGCGGATTACGAGCAGTACTTC
cdr3_aa: CSVADYEQYF

clone_size: .
d_call: .
v_call: TRBV2
j_call: TRBJ1-2
cdr3_nt: TGTGCTGAGACTAACTATGGCTACACCTTC
cdr3_aa: CAETNYGYTF

clone_size: few
d_call: .
v_call: TRBV9
j_call: TRBJ1-3
cdr3_nt: TGTGCCAGCAGCGTAGAAGCGTATAGGGGCTCTGGAAACACCATATATTTT
cdr3_aa: CASSVEAYRGSGNTIYF

clone_size: .
d_call: .
v_call: TRBV7-2
j_call: TRBJ2-1
cdr3_nt: TGTGCCAGCAGCCCAACCTCGGGGCAGGGCAATGAGCAGTTCTTC
cdr3_aa: CASSPTSGQGNEQFF

clone_size: .
d_call: .
v_call: TRBV20-1
j_call: TRBJ1-4
cdr3_nt: TGCAGTGCTACCGGCTATGAAAAACTGTTTTTT
cdr3_aa: CSATGYEKLFF

clone_size: .
d_call: .
v_call: TRBV5-1
j_call: TRBJ2-7
cdr3_nt: TGCGCCAGCAGCTTGGATGGTAAATACGAGCAGTACTTC
cdr3_aa: CASSLDGKYEQYF

clone_size: .
d_call: .
v_call: TRBV27
j_call: TRBJ2-7
cdr3_nt: TGTGCCAGCAGTTTCGGGTTGCCCTACGAGCAGTACTTC
cdr3_aa: CASSFGLPYEQYF

clone_size: .
d_call: .
v_call: TRBV2
j_call: TRBJ1-3
cdr3_nt: TGTGCCAGGGCGGGCTTGGGAAACACCATATATTTT
cdr3_aa: CARAGLGNTIYF

clone_size: .
d_call: .
v_call: TRBV5-1
j_call: TRBJ2-5
cdr3_nt: TGCGCCAGCAGCTTGACAGTCGATGGACTACAGACCCAGTACTTC
cdr3_aa: CASSLTVDGLQTQYF

clone_size: .
d_call: .
v_call: TRBV18
j_call: TRBJ1-5
cdr3_nt: TGTGCCAGCTCACCAGGGATAACAGGGCAGATTGGTCAGCCCCAGCATTTT
cdr3_aa: CASSPGITGQIGQPQHF

clone_size: .
d_call: TRBD1
v_call: TRBV6-1
j_call: TRBJ1-2
cdr3_nt: TGTGCCAGCAGTGAATATCAGGGGGACTATGGCTACACCTTC
cdr3_aa: CASSEYQGDYGYTF

clone_size: .
d_call: TRBD1
v_call: TRBV6-5
j_call: TRBJ1-2
cdr3_nt: TGTGCCAGCAGTCGAACCCTACAGGGGGCAAGTGGCTACACCTTC
cdr3_aa: CASSRTLQGASGYTF

clone_size: .
d_call: .
v_call: TRBV6-1
j_call: TRBJ1-5
cdr3_nt: TGTGCCAGCAGTTCGGGAGTACTCTCCAATCAGCCCCAGCATTTT
cdr3_aa: CASSSGVLSNQPQHF

clone_size: .
d_call: TRBD1
v_call: TRBV2
j_call: TRBJ2-7
cdr3_nt: TGTGCCAGCAGTTATGACAGGGGGCGAAACGAGCAGTACTTC
cdr3_aa: CASSYDRGRNEQYF

clone_size: .
d_call: .
v_call: TRBV9
j_call: TRBJ1-4
cdr3_nt: TGTGCCAGCAGCGTAGTGGGGGGAGGAACTAATGAAAAACTGTTTTTT
cdr3_aa: CASSVVGGGTNEKLFF

clone_size: .
d_call: TRBD1
v_call: TRBV19
j_call: TRBJ2-7
cdr3_nt: TGTGCCAGTAGTAGCCGACAGGGACCTGACTACGAGCAGTACTTC
cdr3_aa: CASSSRQGPDYEQYF

clone_size: once
d_call: TRBD1
v_call: TRBV14
j_call: TRBJ1-5
cdr3_nt: TGTGCCAGCAGCCGGACAGGGACTCAGCCCCAGCATTTT
cdr3_aa: CASSRTGTQPQHF

clone_size: few
d_call: .
v_call: TRBV28
j_call: TRBJ1-1
cdr3_nt: TGTGCCAGCAGGCAATACACAGGAGTGAACACTGAAGCTTTCTTT
cdr3_aa: CASRQYTGVNTEAFF

clone_size: .
d_call: .
v_call: TRBV7-2
j_call: TRBJ1-1
cdr3_nt: TGTGCCAGCAGCTTAGATTCAGGGATTGGAAACACTGAAGCTTTCTTT
cdr3_aa: CASSLDSGIGNTEAFF

clone_size: few
d_call: .
v_call: TRBV5-1
j_call: TRBJ1-5
cdr3_nt: TGCGCCAGCAGCTCTACAGGGCCGAATCAGCCCCAGCATTTT
cdr3_aa: CASSSTGPNQPQHF

clone_size: .
d_call: .
v_call: TRBV6-6
j_call: TRBJ1-1
cdr3_nt: TGTGCCAGCAGTGACGAACAGGGCAAGGGACCGGGGGCTTTCTTT
cdr3_aa: CASSDEQGKGPGAFF

clone_size: .
d_call: .
v_call: TRBV30
j_call: TRBJ1-2
cdr3_nt: TGTGCCTGGAGTGTTTTAAGAGCTAACTATGGCTACACCTTC
cdr3_aa: CAWSVLRANYGYTF

clone_size: few
d_call: .
v_call: TRBV6-1
j_call: TRBJ1-2
cdr3_nt: TGTGCCAGCAGTGTTGGCAGCTGGAGTGGGGAAGGCTACACCTTC
cdr3_aa: CASSVGSWSGEGYTF

clone_size: .
d_call: TRBD2
v_call: TRBV29-1
j_call: TRBJ2-1
cdr3_nt: TGCAGCGCCCCAGGTGCCGGCGGGAGTTACTCCTACAATGAGCAGTTCTTC
cdr3_aa: CSAPGAGGSYSYNEQFF

clone_size: .
d_call: TRBD1
v_call: TRBV7-3
j_call: TRBJ1-2
cdr3_nt: TGTGCCAGCAGCTTAACCGCATCCCCCCGGCAGGGGGCGGCTGGCTACACCTTC
cdr3_aa: CASSLTASPRQGAAGYTF

clone_size: .
d_call: .
v_call: TRBV6-5
j_call: TRBJ1-2
cdr3_nt: TGTGCCAGCGGGCAGTTCTATGGCTACACCTTC
cdr3_aa: CASGQFYGYTF

clone_size: once
d_call: .
v_call: TRBV7-2
j_call: TRBJ2-7
cdr3_nt: TGTGCCAGCAGCCACATAAGCTACGAGCAGTACTTC
cdr3_aa: CASSHISYEQYF

clone_size: .
d_call: TRBD1
v_call: TRBV28
j_call: TRBJ2-7
cdr3_nt: TGTGCCAGCAGTTTACCCGGGACAGGAGCCTACGAGCAGTACTTC
cdr3_aa: CASSLPGTGAYEQYF

clone_size: once
d_call: .
v_call: TRBV29-1
j_call: TRBJ1-1
cdr3_nt: TGCAGCGGGTCGGGACACTTGAACACTGAAGCTTTCTTT
cdr3_aa: CSGSGHLNTEAFF

clone_size: .
d_call: TRBD1
v_call: TRBV6-6
j_call: TRBJ1-1
cdr3_nt: TGTGCCATCACCAGGGGGCTTTTTACTGAAGCTTTCTTT
cdr3_aa: CAITRGLFTEAFF

clone_size: few
d_call: .
v_call: TRBV6-6
j_call: TRBJ1-2
cdr3_nt: TGTGCCAGCAGTTATGGAGCTAACTATGGCTACACCTTC
cdr3_aa: CASSYGANYGYTF